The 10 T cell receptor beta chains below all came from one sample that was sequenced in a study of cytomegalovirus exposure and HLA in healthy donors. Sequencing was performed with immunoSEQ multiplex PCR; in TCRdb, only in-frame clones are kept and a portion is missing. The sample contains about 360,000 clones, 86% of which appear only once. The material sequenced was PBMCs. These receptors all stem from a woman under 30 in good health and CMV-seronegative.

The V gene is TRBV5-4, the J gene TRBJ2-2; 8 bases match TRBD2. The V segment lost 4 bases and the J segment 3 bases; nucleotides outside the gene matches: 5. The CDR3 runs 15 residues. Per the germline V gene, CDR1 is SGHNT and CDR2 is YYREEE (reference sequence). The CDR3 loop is CASSQIGGDTGELFF. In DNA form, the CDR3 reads TGTGCCAGCAGCCAGATCGGGGGGGACACCGGGGAGCTGTTTTTT.

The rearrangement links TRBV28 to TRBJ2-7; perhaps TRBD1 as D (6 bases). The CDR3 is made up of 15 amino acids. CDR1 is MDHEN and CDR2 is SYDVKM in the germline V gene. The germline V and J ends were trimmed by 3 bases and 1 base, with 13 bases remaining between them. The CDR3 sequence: CASSLPGALSYEQYF. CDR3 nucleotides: TGTGCCAGCAGTTTGCCAGGGGCGCTATCCTACGAGCAGTACTTC.

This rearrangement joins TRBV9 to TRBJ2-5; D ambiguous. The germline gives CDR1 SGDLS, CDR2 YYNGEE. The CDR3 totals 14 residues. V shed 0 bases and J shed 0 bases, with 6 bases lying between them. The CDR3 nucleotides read TGTGCCAGCAGCGTAGCCCCGTACCAAGAGACCCAGTACTTC. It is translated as CASSVAPYQETQYF.

Written as DNA, the CDR3 is TGTGCCAGCAGTGACCCGTACTATGGCTACACCTTC. Translating it yields CASSDPYYGYTF. J is TRBJ1-2 and V is TRBV6-1, with D unresolved. Trimming left V 3 bases short and J 3 bases short, with 5 bases between. CDR1 is MNHNS, CDR2 SASEGT, per germline. The CDR3 runs 12 residues.

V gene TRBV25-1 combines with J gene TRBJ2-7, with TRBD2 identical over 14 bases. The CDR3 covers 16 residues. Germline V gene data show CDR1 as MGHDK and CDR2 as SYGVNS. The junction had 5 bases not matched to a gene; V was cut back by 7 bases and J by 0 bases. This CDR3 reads CASNKGTSGSSYEQYF. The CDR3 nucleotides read TGTGCCAGCAACAAGGGGACTAGCGGGAGCTCCTACGAGCAGTACTTC.

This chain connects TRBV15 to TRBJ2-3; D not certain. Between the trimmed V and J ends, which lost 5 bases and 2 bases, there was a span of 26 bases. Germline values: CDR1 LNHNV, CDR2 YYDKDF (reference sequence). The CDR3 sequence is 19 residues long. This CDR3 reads CATSHTGSSRRRSTDTQYF. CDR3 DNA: TGTGCCACCAGCCATACTGGTAGCAGTCGGCGTCGATCCACAGATACGCAGTATTTT. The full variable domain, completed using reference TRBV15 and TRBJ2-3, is DAMVIQNPRYQVTQFGKPVTLSCSQTLNHNVMYWYQQKSSQAPKLLFHYYDKDFNNEADTPDNFQSRRPNTSFCFLDIRSPGLGDTAMYLCATSHTGSSRRRSTDTQYFGPGTRLTVL.

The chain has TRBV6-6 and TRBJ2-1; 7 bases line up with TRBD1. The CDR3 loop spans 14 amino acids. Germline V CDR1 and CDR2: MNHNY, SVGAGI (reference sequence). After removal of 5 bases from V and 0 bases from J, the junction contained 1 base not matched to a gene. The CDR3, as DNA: TGTGCCAGCAGTCGGGACAGCTCCTACAATGAGCAGTTCTTC. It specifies CASSRDSSYNEQFF.

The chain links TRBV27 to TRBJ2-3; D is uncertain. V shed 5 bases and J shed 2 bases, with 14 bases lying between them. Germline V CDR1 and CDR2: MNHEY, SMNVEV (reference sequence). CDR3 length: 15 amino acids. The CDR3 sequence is CASSPRVSSTDTQYF. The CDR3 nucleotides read TGTGCCAGCAGTCCCCGGGTCTCTTCCACAGATACGCAGTATTTT.

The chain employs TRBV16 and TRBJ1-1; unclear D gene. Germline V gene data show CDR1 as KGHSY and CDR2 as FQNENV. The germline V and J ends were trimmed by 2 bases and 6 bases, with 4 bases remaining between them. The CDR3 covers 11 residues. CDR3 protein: CASSQTAEAFF. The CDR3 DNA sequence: TGTGCCAGCAGCCAAACAGCTGAAGCTTTCTTT.

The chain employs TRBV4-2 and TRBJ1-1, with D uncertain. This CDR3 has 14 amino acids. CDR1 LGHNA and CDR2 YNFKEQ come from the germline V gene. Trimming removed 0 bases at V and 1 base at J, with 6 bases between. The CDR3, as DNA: TGTGCCAGCAGCCAAGAGAGGAGGAACACTGAAGCTTTCTTT. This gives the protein CASSQERRNTEAFF.